One and the same sample provided the 24 T cell receptor beta chains below, sequenced in a study of cytomegalovirus exposure and HLA in healthy donors. 60 Vbeta and 13 Jbeta primers were used in PCR. Assay used: immunoSEQ multiplex PCR; TCRdb lists only in-frame clones, some missing. The sample has around 110,000 clones; around 81% are singletons. Input material: PBMCs. These receptors all stem from a woman aged 30 to 39 in good health and CMV-seronegative.

The chain has TRBV5-6 and TRBJ2-5; TRBD2 agrees at 11 bases. This CDR3 is built from 18 residues. V was pared by 4 bases and J by 4 bases, with 15 bases of the junction left unmatched. Germline CDR1 and CDR2: SGHDT and YYEEEE. The CDR3 DNA reads TGTGCCAGCAGCAAGCGGGGCCCACTAGCGGGAGTTGGAGAGACCCAGTACTTC. It encodes CASSKRGPLAGVGETQYF.

This sequence joins TRBV18 and TRBJ2-7; 7 bases map to TRBD2. The CDR3 extends over 15 amino acids. Trimming took 4 bases from V and 6 from J; bases not matched to a gene: 12. Per the germline V gene, CDR1 is KGHSH and CDR2 is LQKENI. The CDR3 here is CASSLDTTSKSEQYF. The DNA for the CDR3 is TGTGCCAGCTCACTAGATACGACTAGCAAGTCCGAGCAGTACTTC. Combining the CDR3 with reference TRBV18 and TRBJ2-7 gives the whole variable domain NAGVMQNPRHLVRRRGQEARLRCSPMKGHSHVYWYRQLPEEGLKFMVYLQKENIIDESGMPKERFSAEFPKEGPSILRIQQVVRGDSAAYFCASSLDTTSKSEQYFGPGTRLTVT.

V gene TRBV10-3 combines with J gene TRBJ1-5; 7 bases are shared with TRBD1. From germline, CDR1 is ENHRY and CDR2 SYGVKD. This CDR3 has 14 residues. With 4 bases clipped from V and 4 bases from J, the junction kept 4 bases outside the gene matches. The CDR3 DNA is TGTGCCATCAGTGCGGACAGGCCGAATCAGCCCCAGCATTTT. Translation gives CAISADRPNQPQHF.

A few counts support this clone. This sequence joins TRBV6-5 and TRBJ2-5; possibly TRBD1 for D (6 bases). V was trimmed by 5 bases and J by 4 bases, leaving 17 bases between them. This CDR3 region has 15 residues. Germline values: CDR1 MNHEY, CDR2 SVGAGI. The CDR3 sequence: CASSPGPGERETQYF. In nucleotides, the CDR3 is TGTGCCAGCAGTCCAGGGCCAGGGGAAAGAGAGACCCAGTACTTC.

V gene TRBV2 combines with J gene TRBJ1-5; the match to TRBD1 covers 8 bases. The CDR3 has 15 residues. CDR1 and CDR2 (germline): SNHLY, FYNNEI. V gave up 6 bases and J gave up 4 bases; unmatched junction bases: 8. The CDR3 DNA sequence: TGTGCCAGCAGCGGACAGGGTCAGGCAAATCAGCCCCAGCATTTT. The encoded protein is CASSGQGQANQPQHF. Full variable domain (rest looked up from reference TRBV2 and TRBJ1-5): EPEVTQTPSHQVTQMGQEVILRCVPISNHLYFYWYRQILGQKVEFLVSFYNNEISEKSEIFDDQFSVERPDGSNFTLKIRSTKLEDSAMYFCASSGQGQANQPQHFGDGTRLSIL.

The CDR3 region is CASSPYDRPNQPQHF. CDR3 in DNA: TGTGCCAGTAGTCCCTATGACAGGCCGAATCAGCCCCAGCATTTT. This chain joins TRBV19 and TRBJ1-5, with D perhaps TRBD1 (6 bases). The CDR3 contains 15 residues. Trimming stripped 5 bases from V and 4 bases from J, with 15 bases between. Germline values: CDR1 LNHDA, CDR2 SQIVND (reference sequence).

The CDR3 nucleotides are TGTGCCATCAGTGATAGGGGCTGGGCCGGGGAGCTGTTTTTT. This codes for CAISDRGWAGELFF. The J gene is TRBJ2-2, the V gene TRBV10-3, with a tentative D call TRBD1 (5 bases). The CDR3 is 14 amino acids. The germline V gene encodes CDR1 ENHRY and CDR2 SYGVKD. V was pared by 3 bases and J by 6 bases, with 11 bases between.

Regarding this clone: The junction departs from germline at one end; a sequencing error may be responsible. The CDR3 sequence: CAGSSGLADTTDTQYF. The CDR3 DNA sequence: TGTGCCGGCAGCTCCGGACTAGCAGATACCACAGATACGCAGTATTTT. The chain carries TRBV5-4 and TRBJ2-3, with TRBD2 matching over 8 bases. The CDR3 is 16 amino acids. In germline, CDR1 is SGHNT, CDR2 YYREEE (reference sequence).

The rearrangement uses TRBV18 and TRBJ2-1, with D possibly being TRBD2 (6 bases). Germline V gives CDR1 KGHSH, CDR2 LQKENI. There are 14 residues in the CDR3. Trimming left V 3 bases short and J 7 bases short, with 13 bases between. CDR3 sequence reads: CASSPGTDSNEQFF. Here the CDR3 DNA reads TGTGCCAGCTCACCGGGGACTGATAGTAATGAGCAGTTCTTC.

The rearrangement uses TRBV19 and TRBJ2-7; 7 bases are a match to TRBD1. Germline trimming cut 1 base from V and 1 base from J; bases unmatched to any gene: 1. The CDR3 has 14 amino acids. The germline V gene has CDR1 LNHDA and CDR2 SQIVND (reference sequence). CDR3 nucleotide sequence: TGTGCCAGTAGTATAGGGGGACAGTCCTACGAGCAGTACTTC. Protein product: CASSIGGQSYEQYF. The full variable domain, completed using reference TRBV19 and TRBJ2-7, is DGGITQSPKYLFRKEGQNVTLSCEQNLNHDAMYWYRQDPGQGLRLIYYSQIVNDFQKGDIAEGYSVSREKKESFPLTVTSAQKNPTAFYLCASSIGGQSYEQYFGPGTRLTVT.

The chain has TRBV28 and TRBJ2-1, with 10 bases fitting TRBD2. J gave up 4 bases and V 7 bases, and 4 bases lay outside the gene matches. Germline V gives CDR1 MDHEN, CDR2 SYDVKM. CDR3 length: 14 residues. The DNA of the CDR3 is TGTGCCAGCACCGGACTAGCGGCGTACAATGAGCAGTTCTTC. Protein sequence: CASTGLAAYNEQFF.

The chain has TRBV29-1 and TRBJ2-3, with a tentative D call TRBD2 (5 bases). V lost 7 bases to trimming and J lost 4 bases, with 15 bases between them. CDR3 length: 13 amino acids. Germline CDR1 is SQVTM and CDR2 is ANQGSEA. In DNA, the CDR3 is TGCAGCGCGGCGGGCCCCTTGGCAGATACGCAGTATTTT. It translates to CSAAGPLADTQYF.

In nucleotides, the CDR3 is TGCGCCAGCAGCCCCTCCGGGACAGGGGAAGAAAAACTGTTTTTT. Translated, it gives CASSPSGTGEEKLFF. The V and J genes are TRBV5-1 and TRBJ1-4; 10 bases match TRBD1. The CDR3 has 15 amino acids. The junction had 8 bases not matched to a gene; V was cut back by 4 bases and J by 8 bases. The germline V gene encodes CDR1 SGHRS and CDR2 YFSETQ.

This chain joins TRBV2 and TRBJ2-3; D might be TRBD1 (6 bases). The germline V and J ends were trimmed by 6 bases and 2 bases, with 12 bases remaining between them. The CDR3 is 14 amino acids. CDR1 and CDR2 from the germline V gene are SNHLY and FYNNEI. The CDR3 DNA is TGTGCCAGCAGGCCGGGACAAAACACAGATACGCAGTATTTT. Translation gives CASRPGQNTDTQYF.

V and J are TRBV4-3 and TRBJ2-7; 9 bases match TRBD1. J gave up 4 bases and V 4 bases, and 5 bases lay outside the gene matches. The CDR3 has 14 residues. Germline-derived CDR1 and CDR2 are LGHNA and YSLEER. The CDR3 loop is CASSLGQGRYEQYF. CDR3 nucleotides: TGCGCCAGCAGCCTCGGACAGGGGAGATACGAGCAGTACTTC.

This chain connects TRBV6-1 to TRBJ2-2; a weak D match, TRBD1 (6 bases). The CDR3 is 17 residues long. Trimming took off 1 base at V and 4 bases at J, with 16 bases between the two ends. Per germline, CDR1 MNHNS and CDR2 SASEGT. The CDR3 loop is CASSEVVGAVGTGELFF. Written as DNA, the CDR3 is TGTGCCAGCAGTGAAGTCGTGGGGGCAGTTGGCACCGGGGAGCTGTTTTTT.

The chain links TRBV5-6 to TRBJ2-7; 12 bases are a match to TRBD1. The V segment lost 3 bases and the J segment 7 bases; nucleotides outside the gene matches: 11. CDR1 and CDR2 from the germline V gene are SGHDT and YYEEEE. This CDR3 is 16 amino acids long. CDR3 DNA sequence: TGTGCCAGCAGCTCCAAATACCGGGACAGGGGGCAGGAGCAGTACTTC. Residues: CASSSKYRDRGQEQYF. The complete variable domain, with remaining parts taken from reference TRBV5-6 and TRBJ2-7, reads DAGVTQSPTHLIKTRGQQVTLRCSPKSGHDTVSWYQQALGQGPQFIFQYYEEEERQRGNFPDRFSGHQFPNYSSELNVNALLLGDSALYLCASSSKYRDRGQEQYFGPGTRLTVT.

This clone turned up a few times. The chain employs TRBV2 and TRBJ2-5, with D perhaps TRBD2 (7 bases). The germline gives CDR1 SNHLY, CDR2 FYNNEI. This CDR3 has 17 residues. Trimming pared 4 bases from V and 2 bases from J, leaving 20 bases between. The DNA of the CDR3 is TGTGCCAGCAGTGTAATAGCGGGCGGAGGGGGACAAGAGACCCAGTACTTC. It is translated as CASSVIAGGGGQETQYF.

The rearrangement uses TRBV27 and TRBJ2-1; 11 bases fit TRBD2. The germline gives CDR1 MNHEY, CDR2 SMNVEV (reference sequence). J was trimmed by 0 bases and V by 3 bases; bases with no gene match: 7. The CDR3 totals 18 residues. DNA for the CDR3: TGTGCCAGCAGTTTCGGACTAGCGGGCATGAGCTCCTACAATGAGCAGTTCTTC. Amino acids: CASSFGLAGMSSYNEQFF.

The chain is built from TRBV27 and TRBJ2-7; 9 bases map to TRBD2. Trimming removed 6 bases from V and 6 bases from J; junction bases left unmatched: 12. Germline V lookup: CDR1 MNHEY, CDR2 SMNVEV (reference sequence). The CDR3 runs 15 residues. The CDR3 DNA is TGTGCCAGCAGCGCTAGCGGGATCTATCCATCCGAGCAGTACTTC. Its translation: CASSASGIYPSEQYF.

J is TRBJ2-1 and V is TRBV7-9; 7 nucleotides match TRBD2. CDR1 and CDR2 (germline): SEHNR, FQNEAQ (reference sequence). The CDR3 runs 14 residues. With 5 bases clipped from V and 5 bases from J, the junction kept 6 bases outside the gene matches. CDR3 DNA sequence: TGTGCCAGCAGCAAAGAAGCGGGAAACAATGAGCAGTTCTTC. Translated, it gives CASSKEAGNNEQFF.

The V gene is TRBV2, the J gene TRBJ1-4, with D perhaps TRBD1 (6 bases). The germline CDR1 and CDR2 sequences are SNHLY and FYNNEI. The CDR3 is made up of 12 amino acids. The V and J ends lost 10 bases and 7 bases respectively, with 13 bases between them. The CDR3 nucleotides are TGTGCCACCGGACAGCACTTTGAAAAACTGTTTTTT. This encodes CATGQHFEKLFF.

The rearrangement joins TRBV2 to TRBJ2-5; D ambiguous. Between the trimmed V and J ends, which lost 4 bases and 2 bases, there was a span of 8 bases. Germline V CDR1 and CDR2: SNHLY, FYNNEI. This CDR3 has 13 amino acids. CDR3 in DNA: TGTGCCAGCAGTGGTGCCAGTCAAGAGACCCAGTACTTC. Amino acid sequence: CASSGASQETQYF.

V gene TRBV4-3 combines with J gene TRBJ1-2; D perhaps matches TRBD1 (5 bases). Germline CDR1 reads LGHNA; CDR2 reads YSLEER. CDR3 length: 15 amino acids. V was clipped by 1 base and J by 2 bases, with 11 bases between them. The CDR3 loop is CASSQVEQGNYGYTF. For the CDR3, the DNA is TGCGCCAGCAGCCAAGTTGAGCAGGGAAACTATGGCTACACCTTC.